The 2 T cell receptor beta chains given below trace back to one sample, sequenced in a study of T cell repertoires in cytomegalovirus infection. MiXCR was run by TCRdb on the reads, yielding one entry per CDR3 protein. The sample consists of over 250,000 distinct CDR3 sequences, under 25% of them appearing once. No antigen is known for these receptors. Sequences were derived from cultured PBMCs, sampled from culture after CMV antigen stimulation. These receptors all come from a human donor in good health (CMV status not recorded). Some clones in this sample may be carry-over from other donors' samples.

This clonotype was detected many times. The chain employs TRBV7-9 and TRBJ1-4, with D possibly TRBD1 on 5 matching bases. Germline values: CDR1 SEHNR, CDR2 FQNEAQ (reference sequence). The V end lost 1 base, the J end lost 14 bases, and 11 bases lay between the germline ends. This CDR3 region has 12 residues. The CDR3 region has the DNA TGTGCCAGCAGCTTAGGGGGTGGGACGCTGTTTTTT. It translates to CASSLGGGTLFF.

There are many counts of this clonotype. This sequence joins TRBV19 and TRBJ1-2; D is perhaps TRBD1 (5 bases). Between the trimmed V and J ends, which lost 5 bases and 10 bases, there was a span of 23 bases. Per the germline V gene, CDR1 is LNHDA and CDR2 is SQIVND (reference sequence). This CDR3 is built from 15 residues. The CDR3, as DNA: TGTGCCAGTAGTTATCCGCAGGGAAACTTTCTATTCTACACCTTC. Translated, it gives CASSYPQGNFLFYTF.